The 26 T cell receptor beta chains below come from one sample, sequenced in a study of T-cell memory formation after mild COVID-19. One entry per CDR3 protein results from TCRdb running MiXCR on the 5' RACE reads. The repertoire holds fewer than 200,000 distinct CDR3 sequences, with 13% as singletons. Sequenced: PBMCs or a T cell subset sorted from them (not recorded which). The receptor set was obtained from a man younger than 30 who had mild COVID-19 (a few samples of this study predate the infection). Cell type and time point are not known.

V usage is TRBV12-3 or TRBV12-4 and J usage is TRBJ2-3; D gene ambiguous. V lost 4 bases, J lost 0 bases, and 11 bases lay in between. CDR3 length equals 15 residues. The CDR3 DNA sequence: TGTGCCAGCAGTTCACATACTGCTAGCACAGATACGCAGTATTTT. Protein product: CASSSHTASTDTQYF.

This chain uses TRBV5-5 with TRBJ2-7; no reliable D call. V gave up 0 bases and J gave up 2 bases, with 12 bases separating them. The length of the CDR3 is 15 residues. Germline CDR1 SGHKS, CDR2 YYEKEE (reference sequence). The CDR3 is CASSLGGGVPYEQYF. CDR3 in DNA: TGTGCCAGCAGCTTGGGCGGTGGTGTCCCCTACGAGCAGTACTTC.

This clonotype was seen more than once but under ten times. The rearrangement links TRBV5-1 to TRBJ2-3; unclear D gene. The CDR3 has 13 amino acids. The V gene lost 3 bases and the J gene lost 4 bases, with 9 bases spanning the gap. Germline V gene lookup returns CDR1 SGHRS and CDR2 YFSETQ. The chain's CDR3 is CASSSLFADTQYF. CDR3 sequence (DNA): TGCGCCAGCAGCTCGCTCTTTGCAGATACGCAGTATTTT.

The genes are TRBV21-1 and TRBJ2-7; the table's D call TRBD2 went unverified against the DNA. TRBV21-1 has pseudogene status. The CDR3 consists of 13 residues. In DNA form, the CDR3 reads TGTGCCAGCAGCAAAGGCGGGGCCTACGAGCAGTACGTC. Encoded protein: CASSKGGAYEQYV.

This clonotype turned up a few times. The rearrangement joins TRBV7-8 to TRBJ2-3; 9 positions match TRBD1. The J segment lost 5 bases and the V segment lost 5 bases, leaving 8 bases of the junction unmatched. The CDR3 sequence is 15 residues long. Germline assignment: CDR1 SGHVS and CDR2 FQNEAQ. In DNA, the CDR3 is TGTGCCAGCAGCAAAAGGGACAGGGCTTTAGATACGCAGTATTTT. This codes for CASSKRDRALDTQYF.

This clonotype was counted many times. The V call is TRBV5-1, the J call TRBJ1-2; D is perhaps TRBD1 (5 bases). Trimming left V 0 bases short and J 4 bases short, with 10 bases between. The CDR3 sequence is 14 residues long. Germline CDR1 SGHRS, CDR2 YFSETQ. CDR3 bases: TGCGCCAGCAGCTTGGGTCTGGGGACCTATGGCTACACCTTC. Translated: CASSLGLGTYGYTF.

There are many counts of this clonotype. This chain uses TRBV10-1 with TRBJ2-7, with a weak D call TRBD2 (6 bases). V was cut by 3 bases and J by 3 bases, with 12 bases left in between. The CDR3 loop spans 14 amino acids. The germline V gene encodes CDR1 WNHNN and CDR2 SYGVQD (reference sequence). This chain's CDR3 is CASSEGDSRYEQYF. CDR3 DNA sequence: TGCGCCAGCAGTGAAGGGGACTCCCGCTACGAGCAGTACTTC.

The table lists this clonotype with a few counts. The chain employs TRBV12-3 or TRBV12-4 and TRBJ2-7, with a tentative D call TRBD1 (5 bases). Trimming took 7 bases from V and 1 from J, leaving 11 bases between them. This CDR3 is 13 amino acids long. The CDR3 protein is CASTTANSYEQYF. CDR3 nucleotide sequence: TGTGCCAGCACGACAGCCAATTCCTACGAGCAGTACTTC.

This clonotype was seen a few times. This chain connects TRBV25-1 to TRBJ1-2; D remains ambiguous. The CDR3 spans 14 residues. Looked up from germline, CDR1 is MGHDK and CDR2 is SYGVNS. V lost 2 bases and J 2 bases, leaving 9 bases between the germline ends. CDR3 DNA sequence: TGTGCCAGCAGTGAAGCCGGCAGAAACTATGGCTACACCTTC. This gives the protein CASSEAGRNYGYTF.

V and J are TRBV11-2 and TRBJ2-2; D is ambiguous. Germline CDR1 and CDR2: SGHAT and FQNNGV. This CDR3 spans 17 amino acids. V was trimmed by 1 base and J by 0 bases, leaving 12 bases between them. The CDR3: CASSLVRSPSNTGELFF. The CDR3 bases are TGTGCCAGCAGCTTAGTACGTTCGCCATCGAACACCGGGGAGCTGTTTTTT.

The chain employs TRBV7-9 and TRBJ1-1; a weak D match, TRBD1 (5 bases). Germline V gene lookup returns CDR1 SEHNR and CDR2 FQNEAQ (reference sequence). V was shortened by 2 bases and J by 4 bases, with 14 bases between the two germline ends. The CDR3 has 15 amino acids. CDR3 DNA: TGTGCCAGCAGCTTACAGGGCGTCGTGGGCACTGAAGCTTTCTTT. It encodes CASSLQGVVGTEAFF. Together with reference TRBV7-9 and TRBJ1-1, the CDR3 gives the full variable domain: DTGVSQNPRHKITKRGQNVTFRCDPISEHNRLYWYRQTLGQGPEFLTYFQNEAQLEKSRLLSDRFSAERPKGSFSTLEIQRTEQGDSAMYLCASSLQGVVGTEAFFGQGTRLTVV.

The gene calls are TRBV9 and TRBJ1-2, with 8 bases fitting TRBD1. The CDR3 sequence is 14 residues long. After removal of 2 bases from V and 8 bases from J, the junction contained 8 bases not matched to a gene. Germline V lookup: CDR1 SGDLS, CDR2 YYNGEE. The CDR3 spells CASSVQGARNGYTF. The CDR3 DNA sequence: TGTGCCAGCAGCGTTCAGGGGGCGCGAAACGGCTACACCTTC.

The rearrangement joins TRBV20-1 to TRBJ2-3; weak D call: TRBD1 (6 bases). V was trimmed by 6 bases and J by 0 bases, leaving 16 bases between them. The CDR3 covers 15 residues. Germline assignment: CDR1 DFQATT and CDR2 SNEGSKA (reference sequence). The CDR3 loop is CSAKGQLSSTDTQYF. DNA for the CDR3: TGCAGTGCAAAAGGACAGCTAAGTAGCACAGATACGCAGTATTTT.

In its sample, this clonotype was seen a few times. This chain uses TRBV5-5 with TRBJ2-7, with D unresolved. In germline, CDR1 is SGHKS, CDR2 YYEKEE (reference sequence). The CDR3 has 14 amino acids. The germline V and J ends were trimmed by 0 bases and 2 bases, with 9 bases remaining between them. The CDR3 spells CASSLGSGTYEQYF. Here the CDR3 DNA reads TGTGCCAGCAGCTTGGGTTCCGGTACCTACGAGCAGTACTTC. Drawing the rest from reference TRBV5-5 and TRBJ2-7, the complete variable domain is DAGVTQSPTHLIKTRGQQVTLRCSPISGHKSVSWYQQVLGQGPQFIFQYYEKEERGRGNFPDRFSARQFPNYSSELNVNALLLGDSALYLCASSLGSGTYEQYFGPGTRLTVT.

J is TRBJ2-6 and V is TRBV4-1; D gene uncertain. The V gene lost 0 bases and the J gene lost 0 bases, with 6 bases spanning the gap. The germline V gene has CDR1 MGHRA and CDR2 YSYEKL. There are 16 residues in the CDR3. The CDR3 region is CASSQDADSGANVLTF. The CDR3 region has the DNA TGCGCCAGCAGCCAAGACGCAGACTCTGGGGCCAACGTCCTGACTTTC.

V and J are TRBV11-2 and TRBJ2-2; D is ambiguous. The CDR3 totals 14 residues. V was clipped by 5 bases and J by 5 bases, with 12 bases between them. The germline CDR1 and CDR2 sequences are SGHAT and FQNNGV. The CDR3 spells CASSPKTGTGELFF. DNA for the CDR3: TGTGCCAGCAGCCCTAAGACTGGGACCGGGGAGCTGTTTTTT.

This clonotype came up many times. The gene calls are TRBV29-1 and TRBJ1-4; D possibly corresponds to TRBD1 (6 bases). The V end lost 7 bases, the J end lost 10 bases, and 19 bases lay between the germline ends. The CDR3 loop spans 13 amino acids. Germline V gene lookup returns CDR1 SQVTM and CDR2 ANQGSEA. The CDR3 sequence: CSAWRGRGVKLFF. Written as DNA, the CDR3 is TGCAGCGCATGGCGGGGGCGCGGGGTAAAACTGTTTTTT.

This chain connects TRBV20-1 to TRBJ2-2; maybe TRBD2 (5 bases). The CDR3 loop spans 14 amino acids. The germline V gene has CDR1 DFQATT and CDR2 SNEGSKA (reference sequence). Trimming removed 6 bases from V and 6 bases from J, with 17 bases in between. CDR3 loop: CSASGMSQSGELFF. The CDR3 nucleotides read TGCAGTGCCTCGGGGATGAGTCAATCCGGGGAGCTGTTTTTT.

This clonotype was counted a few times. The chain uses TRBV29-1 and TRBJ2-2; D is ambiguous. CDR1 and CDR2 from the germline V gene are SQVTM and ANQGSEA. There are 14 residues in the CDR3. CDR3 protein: CSFSRRVPTGELFF. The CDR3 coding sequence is TGCAGTTTTAGTAGAAGGGTACCCACCGGGGAGCTGTTTTTT.

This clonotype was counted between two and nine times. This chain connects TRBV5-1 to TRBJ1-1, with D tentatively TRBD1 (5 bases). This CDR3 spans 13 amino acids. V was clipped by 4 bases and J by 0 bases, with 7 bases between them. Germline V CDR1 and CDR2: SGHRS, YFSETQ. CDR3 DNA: TGCGCCAGCAGCCCGGGGCTGAACACTGAAGCTTTCTTT. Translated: CASSPGLNTEAFF.

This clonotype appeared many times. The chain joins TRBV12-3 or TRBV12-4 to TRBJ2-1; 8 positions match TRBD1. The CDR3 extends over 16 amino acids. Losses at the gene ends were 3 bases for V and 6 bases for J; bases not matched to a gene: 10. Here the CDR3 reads CASSLWAGGRTNEQFF. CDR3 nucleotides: TGTGCCAGCAGTTTGTGGGCAGGGGGCCGGACCAATGAGCAGTTCTTC.

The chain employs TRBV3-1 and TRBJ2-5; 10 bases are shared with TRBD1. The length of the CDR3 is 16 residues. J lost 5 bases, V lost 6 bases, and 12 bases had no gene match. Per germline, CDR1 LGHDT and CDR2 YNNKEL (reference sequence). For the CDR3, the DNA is TGTGCCAGCAGTTTCCAACCCGGGACAGGGGCCGAGACCCAGTACTTC. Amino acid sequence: CASSFQPGTGAETQYF.

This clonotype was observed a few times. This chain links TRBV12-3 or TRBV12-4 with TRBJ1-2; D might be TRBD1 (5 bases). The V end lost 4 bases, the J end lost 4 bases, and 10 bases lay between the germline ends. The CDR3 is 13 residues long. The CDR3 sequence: CASSYDSTYGYTF. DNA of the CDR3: TGTGCCAGCAGTTACGACAGCACCTATGGCTACACCTTC.

The CDR3 spells CATSRDVGAVKRGKLFF. DNA for the CDR3: TGTGCCACCAGCAGAGATGTAGGGGCGGTGAAGAGGGGAAAACTGTTTTTT. The chain combines TRBV15 with TRBJ1-4; D is possibly TRBD1 (5 bases). From germline, CDR1 is LNHNV and CDR2 YYDKDF (reference sequence). The V and J ends lost 0 bases and 10 bases respectively, with 21 bases between them. This CDR3 is 17 amino acids long.

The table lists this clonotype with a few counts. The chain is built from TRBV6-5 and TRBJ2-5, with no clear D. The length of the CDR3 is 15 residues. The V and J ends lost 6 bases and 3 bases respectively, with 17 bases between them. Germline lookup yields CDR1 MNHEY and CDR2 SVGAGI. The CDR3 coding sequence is TGTGCCAGCAGAATTGACTCCGCAACGGAAGAGACCCAGTACTTC. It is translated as CASRIDSATEETQYF.

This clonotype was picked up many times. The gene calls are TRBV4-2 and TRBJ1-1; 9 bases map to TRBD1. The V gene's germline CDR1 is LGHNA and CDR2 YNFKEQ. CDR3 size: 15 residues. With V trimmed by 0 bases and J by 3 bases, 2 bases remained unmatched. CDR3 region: CASSQEGTGYTEAFF. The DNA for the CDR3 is TGTGCCAGCAGCCAAGAGGGGACAGGGTACACTGAAGCTTTCTTT.